This record looks at one T cell receptor beta chain sequence and its context. The entry originates in a study of blood T cell repertoires in COVID-19. Study overall: Sites in the United States, Italy and Spain provided acute and convalescent COVID-19 samples. PBMCs, B-cell-depleted T cells, or T cells provided the cDNA or gDNA that made up the material.

CDR3 size: 15 residues. Trimming took off 2 bases at V and 6 bases at J, with 14 bases between the two ends. Germline V gives CDR1 GTSNPN, CDR2 SVGIG (reference sequence). As processed by the authors: Nucleated cell number was recorded as an estimate derived from reference gene primer amplification. Assay: immunoSEQ multiplex PCR; the TCRdb copy retains only in-frame clones and omits some. The V and J calls and clone size were taken over from that table, and D and trimming were inferred from the DNA. The repertoire holds 200,000 to 300,000 clones, with 87% as singletons. The chain links TRBV30 to TRBJ1-6; D possibly corresponds to TRBD1 (6 bases). This clonotype originated in a man in his sixties who had recovered from COVID-19. Sequenced: peripheral blood. Here the CDR3 DNA reads TGTGCCTGGAGTAGAGGGGCAGGGGTTAATTCACCCCTCCACTTT. This translates into CAWSRGAGVNSPLHF.